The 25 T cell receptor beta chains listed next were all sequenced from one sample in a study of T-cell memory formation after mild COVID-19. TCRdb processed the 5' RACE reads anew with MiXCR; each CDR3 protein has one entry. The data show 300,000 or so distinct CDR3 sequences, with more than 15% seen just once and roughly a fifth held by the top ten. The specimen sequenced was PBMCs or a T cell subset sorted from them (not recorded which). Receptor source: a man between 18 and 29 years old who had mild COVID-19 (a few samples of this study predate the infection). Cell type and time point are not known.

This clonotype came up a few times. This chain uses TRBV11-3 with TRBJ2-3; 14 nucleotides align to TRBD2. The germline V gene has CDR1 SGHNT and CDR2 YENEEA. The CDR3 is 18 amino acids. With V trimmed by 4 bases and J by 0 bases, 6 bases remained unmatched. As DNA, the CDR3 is TGTGCCAGCAGCTCCGGGACTAGCGGGGGCCTTAGCACAGATACGCAGTATTTT. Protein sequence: CASSSGTSGGLSTDTQYF.

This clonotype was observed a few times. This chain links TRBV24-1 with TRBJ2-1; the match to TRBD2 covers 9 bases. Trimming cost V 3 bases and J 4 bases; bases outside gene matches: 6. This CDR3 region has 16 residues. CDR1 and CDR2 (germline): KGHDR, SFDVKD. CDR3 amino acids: CATSDDLAGPYNEQFF. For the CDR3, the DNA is TGTGCCACCAGTGATGACCTAGCGGGGCCTTACAATGAGCAGTTCTTC.

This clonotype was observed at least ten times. The CDR3 here is CASSTGRIGVETQYF. DNA of the CDR3: TGCGCCAGCAGCACCGGTCGTATTGGGGTGGAGACCCAGTACTTC. The chain employs TRBV5-1 and TRBJ2-5; D gene ambiguous. The germline V gene encodes CDR1 SGHRS and CDR2 YFSETQ. V gave up 4 bases and J gave up 5 bases, with 18 bases separating them. This CDR3 is built from 15 residues.

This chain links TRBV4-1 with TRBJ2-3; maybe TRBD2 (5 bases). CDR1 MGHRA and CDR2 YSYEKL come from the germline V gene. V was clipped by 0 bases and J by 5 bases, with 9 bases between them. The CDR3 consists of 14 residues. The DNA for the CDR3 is TGCGCCAGCAGCCAAGATCCGAGGGAAGATACGCAGTATTTT. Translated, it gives CASSQDPREDTQYF.

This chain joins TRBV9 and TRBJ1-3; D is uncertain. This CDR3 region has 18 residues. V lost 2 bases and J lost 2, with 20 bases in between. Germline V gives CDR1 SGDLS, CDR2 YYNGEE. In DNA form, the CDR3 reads TGTGCCAGCAGCGTGGGGATGGGCCCTATTCTCGCTGGAAACACCATATATTTT. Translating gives CASSVGMGPILAGNTIYF.

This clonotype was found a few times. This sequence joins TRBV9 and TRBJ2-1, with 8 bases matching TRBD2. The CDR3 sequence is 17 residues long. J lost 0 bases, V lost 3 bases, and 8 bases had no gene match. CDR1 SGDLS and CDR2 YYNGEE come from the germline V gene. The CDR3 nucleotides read TGTGCCAGCAGCGCCGACTTAGCGGGGAGCTCCTACAATGAGCAGTTCTTC. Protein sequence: CASSADLAGSSYNEQFF.

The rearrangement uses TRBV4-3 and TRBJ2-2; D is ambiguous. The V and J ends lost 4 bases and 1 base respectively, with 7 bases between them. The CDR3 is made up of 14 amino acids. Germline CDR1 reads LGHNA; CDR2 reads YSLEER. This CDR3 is CASSPRQNTGELFF. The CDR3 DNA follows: TGCGCCAGCAGCCCAAGGCAGAACACCGGGGAGCTGTTTTTT.

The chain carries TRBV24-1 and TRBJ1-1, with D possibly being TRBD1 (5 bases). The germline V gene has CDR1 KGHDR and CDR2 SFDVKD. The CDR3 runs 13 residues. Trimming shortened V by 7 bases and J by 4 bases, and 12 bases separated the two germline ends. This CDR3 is CATRAGSATEAFF. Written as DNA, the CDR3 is TGTGCCACCAGAGCAGGGTCGGCCACTGAAGCTTTCTTT.

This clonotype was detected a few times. The CDR3 DNA reads as TGTGCCAGCAGCTTATCCCATGGGAATGAGCAGTTCTTC. Amino acids: CASSLSHGNEQFF. The rearrangement joins TRBV5-5 to TRBJ2-1; D ambiguous. Trimming took 2 bases from V and 7 from J, leaving 10 bases between them. Germline CDR1 is SGHKS and CDR2 is YYEKEE (reference sequence). The CDR3 contains 13 residues. The variable domain in full, completed from reference TRBV5-5 and TRBJ2-1, reads DAGVTQSPTHLIKTRGQQVTLRCSPISGHKSVSWYQQVLGQGPQFIFQYYEKEERGRGNFPDRFSARQFPNYSSELNVNALLLGDSALYLCASSLSHGNEQFFGPGTRLTVL.

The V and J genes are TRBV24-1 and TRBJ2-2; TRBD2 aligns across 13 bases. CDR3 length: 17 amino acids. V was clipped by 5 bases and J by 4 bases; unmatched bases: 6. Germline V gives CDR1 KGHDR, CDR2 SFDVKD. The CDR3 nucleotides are TGTGCCACCAGTGGCCAGACTAGCGGGGGGCGCACCGGGGAGCTGTTTTTT. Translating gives CATSGQTSGGRTGELFF.

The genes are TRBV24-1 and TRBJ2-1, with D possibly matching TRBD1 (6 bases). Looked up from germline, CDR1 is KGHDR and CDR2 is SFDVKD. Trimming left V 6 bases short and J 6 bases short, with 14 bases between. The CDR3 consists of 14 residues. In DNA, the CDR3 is TGTGCCACCAGTAGGCAGGGGTCTCCCAATGAGCAGTTCTTC. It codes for CATSRQGSPNEQFF.

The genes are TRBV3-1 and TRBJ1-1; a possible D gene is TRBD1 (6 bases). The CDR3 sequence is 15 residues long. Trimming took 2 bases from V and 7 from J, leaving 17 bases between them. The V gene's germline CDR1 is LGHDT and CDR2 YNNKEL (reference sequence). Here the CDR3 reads CASSQRDRSTYEAFF. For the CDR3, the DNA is TGTGCCAGCAGCCAACGTGACAGGAGCACTTATGAAGCTTTCTTT.

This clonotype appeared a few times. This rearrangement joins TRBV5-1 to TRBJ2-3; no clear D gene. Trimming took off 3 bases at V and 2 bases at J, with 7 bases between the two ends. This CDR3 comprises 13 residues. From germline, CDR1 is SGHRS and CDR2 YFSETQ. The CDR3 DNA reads TGCGCCAGCAGCTGGGATTTCACAGATACGCAGTATTTT. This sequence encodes CASSWDFTDTQYF.

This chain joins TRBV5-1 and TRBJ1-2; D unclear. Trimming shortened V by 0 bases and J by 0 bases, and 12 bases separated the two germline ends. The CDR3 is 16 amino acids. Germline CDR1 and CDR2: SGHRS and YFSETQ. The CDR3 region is CASSLESPATNYGYTF. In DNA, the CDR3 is TGCGCCAGCAGCTTGGAGTCCCCAGCCACTAACTATGGCTACACCTTC. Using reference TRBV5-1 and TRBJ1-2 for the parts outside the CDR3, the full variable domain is KAGVTQTPRYLIKTRGQQVTLSCSPISGHRSVSWYQQTPGQGLQFLFEYFSETQRNKGNFPGRFSGRQFSNSRSEMNVSTLELGDSALYLCASSLESPATNYGYTFGSGTRLTVV.

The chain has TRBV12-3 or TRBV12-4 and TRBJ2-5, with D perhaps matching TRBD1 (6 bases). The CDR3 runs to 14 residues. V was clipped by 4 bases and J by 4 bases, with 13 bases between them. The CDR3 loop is CASSSQGRGETQYF. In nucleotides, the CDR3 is TGTGCCAGCAGTTCCCAGGGGCGAGGAGAGACCCAGTACTTC.

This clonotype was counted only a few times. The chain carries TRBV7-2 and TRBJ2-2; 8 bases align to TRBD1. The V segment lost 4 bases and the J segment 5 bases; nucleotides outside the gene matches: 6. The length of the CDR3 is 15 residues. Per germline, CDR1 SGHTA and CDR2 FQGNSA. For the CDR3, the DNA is TGTGCCAGCAGCTCGGACAGGGCGGTAACCGGGGAGCTGTTTTTT. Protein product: CASSSDRAVTGELFF.

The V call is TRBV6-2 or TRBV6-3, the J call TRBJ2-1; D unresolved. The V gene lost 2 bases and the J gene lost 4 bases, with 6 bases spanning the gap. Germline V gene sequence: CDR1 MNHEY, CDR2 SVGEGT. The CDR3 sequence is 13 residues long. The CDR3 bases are TGTGCCAGCAGTTACGCTCTATACAATGAGCAGTTCTTC. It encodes CASSYALYNEQFF.

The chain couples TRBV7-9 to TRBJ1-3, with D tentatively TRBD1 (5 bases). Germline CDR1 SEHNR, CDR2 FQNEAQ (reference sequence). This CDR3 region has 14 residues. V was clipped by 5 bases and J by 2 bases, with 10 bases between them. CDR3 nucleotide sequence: TGTGCCAGCAGCGTCGGGGCAGCTGGAAACACCATATATTTT. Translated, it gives CASSVGAAGNTIYF. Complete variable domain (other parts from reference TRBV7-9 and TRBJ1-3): DTGVSQNPRHKITKRGQNVTFRCDPISEHNRLYWYRQTLGQGPEFLTYFQNEAQLEKSRLLSDRFSAERPKGSFSTLEIQRTEQGDSAMYLCASSVGAAGNTIYFGEGSWLTVV.

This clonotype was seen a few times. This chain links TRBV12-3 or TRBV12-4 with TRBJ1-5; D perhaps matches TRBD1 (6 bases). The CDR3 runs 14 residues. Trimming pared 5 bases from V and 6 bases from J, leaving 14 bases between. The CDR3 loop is CASSQQGTGQPQHF. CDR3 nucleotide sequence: TGTGCCAGCAGTCAACAGGGTACAGGTCAGCCCCAGCATTTT.

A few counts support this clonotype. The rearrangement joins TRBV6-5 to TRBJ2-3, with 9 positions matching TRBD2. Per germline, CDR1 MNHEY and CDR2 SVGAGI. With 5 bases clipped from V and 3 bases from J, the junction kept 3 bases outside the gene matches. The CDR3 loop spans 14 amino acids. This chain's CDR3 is CASSALAGTDTQYF. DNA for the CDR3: TGTGCCAGCAGTGCTCTAGCGGGGACAGATACGCAGTATTTT.

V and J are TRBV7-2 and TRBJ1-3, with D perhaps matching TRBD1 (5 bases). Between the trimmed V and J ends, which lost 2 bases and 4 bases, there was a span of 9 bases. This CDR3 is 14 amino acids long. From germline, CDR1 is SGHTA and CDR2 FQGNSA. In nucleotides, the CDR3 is TGTGCCAGCAGCTTACCAGGGTTGGGAAACACCATATATTTT. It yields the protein CASSLPGLGNTIYF.

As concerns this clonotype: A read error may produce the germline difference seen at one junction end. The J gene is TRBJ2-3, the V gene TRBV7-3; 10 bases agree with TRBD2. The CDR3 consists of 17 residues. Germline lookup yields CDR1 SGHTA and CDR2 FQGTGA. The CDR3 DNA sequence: TGTGCCAGAAGCTTAGGAGCGGGGGGGCCCGGCACAGATACGCAGTATTTT. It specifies CARSLGAGGPGTDTQYF.

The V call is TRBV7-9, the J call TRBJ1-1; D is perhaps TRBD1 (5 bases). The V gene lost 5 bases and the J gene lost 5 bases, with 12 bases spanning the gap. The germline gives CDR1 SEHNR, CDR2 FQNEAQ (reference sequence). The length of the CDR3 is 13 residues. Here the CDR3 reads CASSIEGRTEAFF. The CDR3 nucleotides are TGTGCCAGCAGCATCGAGGGGCGGACTGAAGCTTTCTTT.

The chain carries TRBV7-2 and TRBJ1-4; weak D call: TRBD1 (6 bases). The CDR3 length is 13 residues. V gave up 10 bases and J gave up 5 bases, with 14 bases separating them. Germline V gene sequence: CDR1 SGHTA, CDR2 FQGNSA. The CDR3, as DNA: TGTGCCACAAGAAGACAGGCGAATGAAAAACTGTTTTTT. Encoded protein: CATRRQANEKLFF. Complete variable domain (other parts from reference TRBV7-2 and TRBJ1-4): GAGVSQSPSNKVTEKGKDVELRCDPISGHTALYWYRQSLGQGLEFLIYFQGNSAPDKSGLPSDRFSAERTGGSVSTLTIQRTQQEDSAVYLCATRRQANEKLFFGSGTQLSVL.

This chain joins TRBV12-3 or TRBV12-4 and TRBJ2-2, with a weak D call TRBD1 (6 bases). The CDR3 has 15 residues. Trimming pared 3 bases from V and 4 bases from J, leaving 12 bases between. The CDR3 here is CASSFGRGSTGELFF. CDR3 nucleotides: TGTGCCAGCAGTTTCGGCAGGGGAAGCACCGGGGAGCTGTTTTTT.